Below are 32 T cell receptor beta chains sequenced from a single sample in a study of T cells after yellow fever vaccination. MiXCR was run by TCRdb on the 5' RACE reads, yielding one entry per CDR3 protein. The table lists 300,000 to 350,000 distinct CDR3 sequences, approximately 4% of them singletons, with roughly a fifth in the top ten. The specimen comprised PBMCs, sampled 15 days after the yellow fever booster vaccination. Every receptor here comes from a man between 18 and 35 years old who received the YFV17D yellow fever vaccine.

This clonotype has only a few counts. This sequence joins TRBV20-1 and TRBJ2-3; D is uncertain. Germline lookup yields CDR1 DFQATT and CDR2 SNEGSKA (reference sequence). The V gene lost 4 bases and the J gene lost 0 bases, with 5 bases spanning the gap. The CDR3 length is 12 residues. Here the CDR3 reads CSAKGSTDTQYF. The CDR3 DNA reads TGCAGTGCTAAGGGTAGCACAGATACGCAGTATTTT.

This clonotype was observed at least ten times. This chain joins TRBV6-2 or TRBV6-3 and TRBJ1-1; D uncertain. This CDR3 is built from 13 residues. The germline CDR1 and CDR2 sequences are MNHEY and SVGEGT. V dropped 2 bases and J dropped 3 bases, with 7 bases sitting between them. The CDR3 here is CASSYEEDTEAFF. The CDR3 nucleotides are TGTGCCAGCAGTTACGAGGAGGACACTGAAGCTTTCTTT.

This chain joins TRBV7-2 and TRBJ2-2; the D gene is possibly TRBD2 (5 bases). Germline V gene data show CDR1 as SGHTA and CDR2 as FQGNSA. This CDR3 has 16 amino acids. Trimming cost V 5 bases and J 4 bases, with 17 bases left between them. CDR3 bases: TGTGCCAGCAGCCAACTAGAGAGGGCGGGCACCGGGGAGCTGTTTTTT. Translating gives CASSQLERAGTGELFF.

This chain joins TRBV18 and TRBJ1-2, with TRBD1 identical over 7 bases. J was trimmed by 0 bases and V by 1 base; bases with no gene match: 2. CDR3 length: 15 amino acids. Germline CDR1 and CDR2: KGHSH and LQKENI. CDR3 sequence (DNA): TGTGCCAGCTCACCACAGGGGGCCGCTAACTATGGCTACACCTTC. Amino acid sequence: CASSPQGAANYGYTF.

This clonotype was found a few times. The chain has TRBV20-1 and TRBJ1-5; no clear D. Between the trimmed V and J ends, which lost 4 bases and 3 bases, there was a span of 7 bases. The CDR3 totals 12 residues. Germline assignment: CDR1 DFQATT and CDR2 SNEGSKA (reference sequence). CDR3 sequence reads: CSATRSNQPQHF. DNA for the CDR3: TGCAGTGCTACCAGGTCCAATCAGCCCCAGCATTTT.

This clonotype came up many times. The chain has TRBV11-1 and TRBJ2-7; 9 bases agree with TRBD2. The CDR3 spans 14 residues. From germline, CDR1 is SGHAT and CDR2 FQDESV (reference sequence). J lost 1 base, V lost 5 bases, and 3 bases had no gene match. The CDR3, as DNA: TGTGCCAGCAGCAAGGGACTAGCATCCTACGAGCAGTACTTC. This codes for CASSKGLASYEQYF.

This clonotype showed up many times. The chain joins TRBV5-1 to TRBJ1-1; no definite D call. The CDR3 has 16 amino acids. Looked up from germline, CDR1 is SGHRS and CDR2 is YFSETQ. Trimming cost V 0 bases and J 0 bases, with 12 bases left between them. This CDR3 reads CASSLAGLSLNTEAFF. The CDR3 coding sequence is TGCGCCAGCAGCTTGGCCGGGCTTAGTTTGAACACTGAAGCTTTCTTT.

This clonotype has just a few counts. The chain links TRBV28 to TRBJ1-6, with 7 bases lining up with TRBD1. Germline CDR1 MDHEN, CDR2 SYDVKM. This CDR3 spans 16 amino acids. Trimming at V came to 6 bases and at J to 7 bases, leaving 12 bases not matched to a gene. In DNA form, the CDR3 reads TGTGCCAGCAGCTCCGCACGACAGGGCCGGAATTCACCCCTCCACTTT. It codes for CASSSARQGRNSPLHF.

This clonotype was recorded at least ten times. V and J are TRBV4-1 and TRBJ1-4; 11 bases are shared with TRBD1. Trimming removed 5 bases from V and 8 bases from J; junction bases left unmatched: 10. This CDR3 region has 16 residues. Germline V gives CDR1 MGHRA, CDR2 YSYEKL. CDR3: CASSTNTGTGGEKLFF. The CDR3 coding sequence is TGCGCCAGCAGCACGAATACCGGGACAGGGGGAGAAAAACTGTTTTTT.

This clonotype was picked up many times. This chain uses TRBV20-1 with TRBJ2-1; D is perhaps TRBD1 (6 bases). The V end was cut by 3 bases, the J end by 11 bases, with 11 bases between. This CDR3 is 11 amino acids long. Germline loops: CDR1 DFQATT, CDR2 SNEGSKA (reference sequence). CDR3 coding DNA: TGCAGTGCTAGGGGGGCCGGGAAGCAGTTCTTC. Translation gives CSARGAGKQFF.

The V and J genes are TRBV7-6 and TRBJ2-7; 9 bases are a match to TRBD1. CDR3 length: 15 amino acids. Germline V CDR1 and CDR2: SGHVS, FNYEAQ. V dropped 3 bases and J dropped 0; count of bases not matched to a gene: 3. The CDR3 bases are TGTGCCAGCAGCTTGGGACAGGGAATCTCCTACGAGCAGTACGTC. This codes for CASSLGQGISYEQYV.

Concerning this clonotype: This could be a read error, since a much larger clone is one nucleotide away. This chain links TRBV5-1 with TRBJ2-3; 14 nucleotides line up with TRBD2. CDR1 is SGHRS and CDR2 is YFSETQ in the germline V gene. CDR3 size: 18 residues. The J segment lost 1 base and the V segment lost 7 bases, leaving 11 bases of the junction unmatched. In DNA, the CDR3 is TGCGCCAGCGGCGGGGGACTAGCGGGGGCCTACCGCACAGATACGCAGTATTTT. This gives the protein CASGGGLAGAYRTDTQYF. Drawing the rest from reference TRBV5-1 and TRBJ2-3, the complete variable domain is KAGVTQTPRYLIKTRGQQVTLSCSPISGHRSVSWYQQTPGQGLQFLFEYFSETQRNKGNFPGRFSGRQFSNSRSEMNVSTLELGDSALYLCASGGGLAGAYRTDTQYFGPGTRLTVL.

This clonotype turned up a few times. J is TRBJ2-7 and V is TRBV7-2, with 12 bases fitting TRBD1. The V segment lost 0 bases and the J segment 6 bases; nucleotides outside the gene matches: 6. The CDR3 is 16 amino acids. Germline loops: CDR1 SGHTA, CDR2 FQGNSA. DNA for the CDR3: TGTGCCAGCAGCTTAGCTCTGGGACAGGGGGCGGGCGAGCAGTACTTC. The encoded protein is CASSLALGQGAGEQYF.

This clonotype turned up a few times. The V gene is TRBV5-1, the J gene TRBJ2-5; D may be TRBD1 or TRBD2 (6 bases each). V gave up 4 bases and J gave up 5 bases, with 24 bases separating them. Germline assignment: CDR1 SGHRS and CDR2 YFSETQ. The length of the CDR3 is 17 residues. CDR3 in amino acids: CASSATQDSLGGETQYF. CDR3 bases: TGCGCCAGCAGCGCGACCCAGGACAGCTTAGGGGGGGAGACCCAGTACTTC. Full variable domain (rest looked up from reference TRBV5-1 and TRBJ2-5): KAGVTQTPRYLIKTRGQQVTLSCSPISGHRSVSWYQQTPGQGLQFLFEYFSETQRNKGNFPGRFSGRQFSNSRSEMNVSTLELGDSALYLCASSATQDSLGGETQYFGPGTRLLVL.

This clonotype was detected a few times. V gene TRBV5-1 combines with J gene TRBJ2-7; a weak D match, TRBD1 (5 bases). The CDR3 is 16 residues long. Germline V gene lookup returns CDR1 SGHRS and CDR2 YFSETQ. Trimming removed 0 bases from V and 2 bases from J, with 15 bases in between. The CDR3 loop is CASSLGRTLMPYEQYF. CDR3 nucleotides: TGCGCCAGCAGCTTGGGTAGGACACTCATGCCCTACGAGCAGTACTTC.

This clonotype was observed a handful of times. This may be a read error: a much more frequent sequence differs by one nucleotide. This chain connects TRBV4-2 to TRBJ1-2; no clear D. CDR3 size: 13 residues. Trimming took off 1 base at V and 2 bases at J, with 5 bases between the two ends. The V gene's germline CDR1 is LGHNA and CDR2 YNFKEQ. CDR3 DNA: TGTGCCAGCAGCCAAGGGGAGAACTATGGCTACACCTTC. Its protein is CASSQGENYGYTF.

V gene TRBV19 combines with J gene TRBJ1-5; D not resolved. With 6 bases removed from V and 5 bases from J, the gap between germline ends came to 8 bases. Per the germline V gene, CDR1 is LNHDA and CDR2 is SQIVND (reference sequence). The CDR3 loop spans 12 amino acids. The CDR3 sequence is CASSGNHQPQHF. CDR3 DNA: TGTGCCAGTAGCGGGAATCATCAGCCCCAGCATTTT.

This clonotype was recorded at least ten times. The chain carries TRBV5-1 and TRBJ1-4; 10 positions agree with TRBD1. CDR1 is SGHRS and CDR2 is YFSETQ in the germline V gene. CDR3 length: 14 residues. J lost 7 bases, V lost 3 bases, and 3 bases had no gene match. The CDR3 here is CASSYGTGVEKLFF. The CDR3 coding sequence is TGCGCCAGCAGCTATGGGACAGGGGTTGAAAAACTGTTTTTT.

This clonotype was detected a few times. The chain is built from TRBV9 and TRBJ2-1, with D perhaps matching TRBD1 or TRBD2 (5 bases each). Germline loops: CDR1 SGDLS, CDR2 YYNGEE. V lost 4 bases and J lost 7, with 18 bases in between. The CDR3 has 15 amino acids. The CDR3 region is CASSLSRGTGNEQFF. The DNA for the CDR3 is TGTGCCAGCAGCCTTTCGAGGGGTACCGGGAATGAGCAGTTCTTC. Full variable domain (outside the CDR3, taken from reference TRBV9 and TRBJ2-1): DSGVTQTPKHLITATGQRVTLRCSPRSGDLSVYWYQQSLDQGLQFLIQYYNGEERAKGNILERFSAQQFPDLHSELNLSSLELGDSALYFCASSLSRGTGNEQFFGPGTRLTVL.

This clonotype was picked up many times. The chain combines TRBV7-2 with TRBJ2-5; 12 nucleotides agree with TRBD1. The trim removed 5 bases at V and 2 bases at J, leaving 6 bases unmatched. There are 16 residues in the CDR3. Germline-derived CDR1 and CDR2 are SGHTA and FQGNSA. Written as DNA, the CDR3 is TGTGCCAGCAGCGGCCGGGACAGGGGGCTTCAAGAGACCCAGTACTTC. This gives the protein CASSGRDRGLQETQYF. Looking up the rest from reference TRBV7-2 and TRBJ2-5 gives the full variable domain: GAGVSQSPSNKVTEKGKDVELRCDPISGHTALYWYRQSLGQGLEFLIYFQGNSAPDKSGLPSDRFSAERTGGSVSTLTIQRTQQEDSAVYLCASSGRDRGLQETQYFGPGTRLLVL.

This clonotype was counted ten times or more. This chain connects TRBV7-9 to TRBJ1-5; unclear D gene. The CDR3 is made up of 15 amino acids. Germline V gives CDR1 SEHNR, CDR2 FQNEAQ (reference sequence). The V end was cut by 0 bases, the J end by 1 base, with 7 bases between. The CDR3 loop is CASSLAGYSNQPQHF. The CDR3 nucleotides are TGTGCCAGCAGCTTAGCAGGGTACAGCAATCAGCCCCAGCATTTT.

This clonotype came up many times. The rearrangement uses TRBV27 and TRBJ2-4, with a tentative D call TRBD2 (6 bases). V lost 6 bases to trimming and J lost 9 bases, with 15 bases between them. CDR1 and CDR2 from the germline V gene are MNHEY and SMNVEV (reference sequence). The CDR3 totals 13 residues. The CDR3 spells CASRGGTRGIQYF. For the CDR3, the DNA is TGTGCCAGCAGAGGCGGGACCCGGGGCATTCAGTACTTC.

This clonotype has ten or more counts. The CDR3 loop reads CASSPEGAYNEQFF. The CDR3 DNA reads TGCGCCAGCAGCCCCGAAGGGGCCTACAATGAGCAGTTCTTC. This chain uses TRBV5-1 with TRBJ2-1; D might be TRBD1 (5 bases). The CDR3 has 14 residues. CDR1 is SGHRS, CDR2 YFSETQ, per germline. The germline V and J ends were trimmed by 4 bases and 2 bases, with 10 bases remaining between them.

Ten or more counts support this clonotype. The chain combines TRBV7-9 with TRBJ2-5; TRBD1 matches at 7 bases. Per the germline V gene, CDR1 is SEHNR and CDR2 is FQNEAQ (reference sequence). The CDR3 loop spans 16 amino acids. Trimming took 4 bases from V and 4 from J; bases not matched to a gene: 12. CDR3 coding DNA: TGTGCCAGCAGCTCGCTGGGCACAGGGGTTCGAGAGACCCAGTACTTC. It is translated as CASSSLGTGVRETQYF.

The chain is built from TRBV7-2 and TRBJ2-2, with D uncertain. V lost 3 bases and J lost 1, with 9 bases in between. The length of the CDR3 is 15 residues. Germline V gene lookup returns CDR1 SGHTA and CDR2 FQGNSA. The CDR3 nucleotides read TGTGCCAGCAGCTTTGGCCTGGGGAACACCGGGGAGCTGTTTTTT. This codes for CASSFGLGNTGELFF.

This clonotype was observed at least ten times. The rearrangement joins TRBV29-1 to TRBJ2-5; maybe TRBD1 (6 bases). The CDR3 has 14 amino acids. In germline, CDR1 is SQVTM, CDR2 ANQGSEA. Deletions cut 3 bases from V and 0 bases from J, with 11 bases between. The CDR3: CSVEARGYQETQYF. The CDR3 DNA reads TGCAGCGTTGAGGCCAGGGGTTACCAAGAGACCCAGTACTTC.

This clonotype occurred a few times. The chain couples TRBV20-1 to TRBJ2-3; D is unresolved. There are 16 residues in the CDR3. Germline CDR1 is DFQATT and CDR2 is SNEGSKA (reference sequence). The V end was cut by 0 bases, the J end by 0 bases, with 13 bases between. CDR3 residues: CSARDSRTYSTDTQYF. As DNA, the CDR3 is TGCAGTGCTAGAGATTCCCGGACCTATAGCACAGATACGCAGTATTTT.

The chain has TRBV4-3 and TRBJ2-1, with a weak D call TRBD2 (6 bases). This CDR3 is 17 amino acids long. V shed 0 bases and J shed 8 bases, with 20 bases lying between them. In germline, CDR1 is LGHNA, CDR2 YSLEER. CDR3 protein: CASSQDHAWGGSHEQFF. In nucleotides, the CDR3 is TGCGCCAGCAGCCAAGATCATGCGTGGGGAGGAAGCCATGAGCAGTTCTTC.

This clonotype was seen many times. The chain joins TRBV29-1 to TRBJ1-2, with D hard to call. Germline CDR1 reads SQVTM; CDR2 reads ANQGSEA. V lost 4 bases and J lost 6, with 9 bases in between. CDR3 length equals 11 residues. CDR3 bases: TGCAGCGTTGGTCAGGATAATGGCTACACCTTC. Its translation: CSVGQDNGYTF.

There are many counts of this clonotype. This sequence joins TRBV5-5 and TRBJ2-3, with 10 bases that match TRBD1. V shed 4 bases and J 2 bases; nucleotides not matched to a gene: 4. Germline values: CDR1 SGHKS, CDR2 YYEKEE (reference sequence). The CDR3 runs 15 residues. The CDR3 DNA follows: TGTGCCAGCAGCGACCGACAGGGGGCCACAGATACGCAGTATTTT. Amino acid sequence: CASSDRQGATDTQYF.

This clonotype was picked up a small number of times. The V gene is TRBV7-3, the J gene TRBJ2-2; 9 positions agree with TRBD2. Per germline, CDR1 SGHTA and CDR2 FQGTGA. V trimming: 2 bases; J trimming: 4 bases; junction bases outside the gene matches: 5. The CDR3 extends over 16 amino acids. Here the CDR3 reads CASSLGASGATGELFF. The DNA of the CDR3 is TGTGCCAGCAGCTTAGGGGCTAGCGGGGCCACCGGGGAGCTGTTTTTT. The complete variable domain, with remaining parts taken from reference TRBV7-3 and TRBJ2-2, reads GAGVSQTPSNKVTEKGKYVELRCDPISGHTALYWYRQSLGQGPEFLIYFQGTGAADDSGLPNDRFFAVRPEGSVSTLKIQRTERGDSAVYLCASSLGASGATGELFFGEGSRLTVL.

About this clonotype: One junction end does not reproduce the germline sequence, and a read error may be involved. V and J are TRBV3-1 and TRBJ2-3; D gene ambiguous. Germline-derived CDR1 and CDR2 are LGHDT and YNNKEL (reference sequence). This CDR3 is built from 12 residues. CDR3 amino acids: CASSLNTVTQYF. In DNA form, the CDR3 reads TGTGCCAGCAGCCTAAACACAGTTACGCAGTATTTT.